These T cell receptor beta chains were read from a single sample in a study of T cell changes during pregnancy in multiple sclerosis. Assay used: immunoSEQ multiplex PCR; TCRdb lists only in-frame clones, some missing. This table holds 26,000 or so clones, about 89% found once. The sample here was CD8+ T cells from peripheral blood mononuclear cells, taken before pregnancy. The receptor source for this set is a female donor with multiple sclerosis, enrolled in a pregnancy study. Both conserved end residues are part of each CDR3. The D gene is left open where the match is weak. Clone sizes are given selectively: once, few, many, or a class where the clone is expanded.

d_call,j_call,clone_size,v_call,cdr3_aa,cdr3_nt
-,TRBJ1-1,few,TRBV2,CASSRNTEAFF,TGTGCCAGCAGTCGTAACACTGAAGCTTTCTTT
-,TRBJ2-6,-,TRBV27,CASSEGAGGANVLTF,TGTGCCAGCAGTGAGGGCGCTGGCGGGGCCAACGTCCTGACTTTC
TRBD2,TRBJ2-1,-,TRBV7-9,CASSLGGTRTINEQFF,TGTGCCAGCAGCTTAGGAGGGACTAGAACTATCAATGAGCAGTTCTTC
-,TRBJ2-6,-,TRBV5-1,CASSFSAGGANVLTF,TGCGCCAGCAGCTTTTCGGCGGGTGGGGCCAACGTCCTGACTTTC
TRBD2,TRBJ2-7,-,TRBV15,CATSFGLAGNEQYF,TGTGCCACCAGCTTTGGGCTAGCGGGAAACGAGCAGTACTTC
TRBD1,TRBJ2-7,once,TRBV5-6,CASSLTGGLYEQYF,TGTGCCAGCAGCTTAACAGGGGGCCTTTACGAGCAGTACTTC
TRBD1,TRBJ2-1,-,TRBV4-3,CASSQSGGGSYNEQFF,TGCGCCAGCAGCCAATCAGGGGGCGGGTCCTACAATGAGCAGTTCTTC
-,TRBJ1-1,-,TRBV7-9,CASSGRGGRNTEAFF,TGTGCCAGCAGCGGCCGGGGGGGGAGGAACACTGAAGCTTTCTTT
TRBD1,TRBJ1-1,-,TRBV4-2,CASSQLTGGARLNTEAFF,TGTGCCAGCAGCCAACTGACAGGGGGCGCGCGGTTGAACACTGAAGCTTTCTTT
-,TRBJ2-1,-,TRBV7-9,CASSSSKPSSYNEQFF,TGTGCCAGCAGCTCGTCAAAACCGAGCTCCTACAATGAGCAGTTCTTC
-,TRBJ2-7,-,TRBV7-6,CASSRRGAEREQYF,TGTGCCAGCAGCCGCCGGGGGGCGGAACGCGAGCAGTACTTC
TRBD2,TRBJ2-1,-,TRBV7-9,CASTARTSGYNEQFF,TGTGCCAGCACCGCTCGGACTAGCGGGTACAATGAGCAGTTCTTC
-,TRBJ1-5,once,TRBV9,CASSVTAEEQPQHF,TGTGCCAGCAGCGTAACGGCGGAGGAACAGCCCCAGCATTTT
TRBD2,TRBJ2-3,-,TRBV29-1,CSVEDVGLAVYTDTQYF,TGCAGCGTTGAAGATGTGGGCCTAGCGGTCTACACAGATACGCAGTATTTT
TRBD2,TRBJ2-2,-,TRBV6-1,CASSETLTSGSGELFF,TGTGCCAGCAGTGAAACCCTGACTAGCGGGAGTGGGGAGCTGTTTTTT
TRBD2,TRBJ2-1,-,TRBV4-3,CASSQWTSGSSYNEQFF,TGCGCCAGCAGCCAGTGGACTAGCGGGAGCTCCTACAATGAGCAGTTCTTC
-,TRBJ2-1,-,TRBV18,CASSEQNEQFF,TGTGCCAGCTCAGAACAGAATGAGCAGTTCTTC
-,TRBJ2-7,-,TRBV29-1,CSVIGGPVYEQYF,TGCAGCGTCATTGGAGGGCCCGTCTACGAGCAGTACTTC
TRBD2,TRBJ2-7,-,TRBV4-2,CASSQEKAGAYEQYF,TGTGCCAGCAGCCAAGAAAAGGCGGGAGCCTACGAGCAGTACTTC
-,TRBJ2-3,-,TRBV2,CASSVSVLGEDLNRGDTQYF,TGTGCCAGCAGTGTAAGCGTTTTAGGGGAGGACCTCAACCGGGGAGATACGCAGTATTTT
TRBD1,TRBJ2-1,-,TRBV6-5,CASSYDQGANEQFF,TGTGCCAGCAGTTACGATCAGGGGGCGAATGAGCAGTTCTTC
TRBD2,TRBJ2-2,once,TRBV2,CASIGLAGAEAGELFF,TGTGCCAGCATTGGACTAGCGGGAGCTGAGGCCGGGGAGCTGTTTTTT
-,TRBJ2-5,-,TRBV4-3,CASSQDHRETQYF,TGCGCCAGCAGCCAAGATCACCGGGAGACCCAGTACTTC
-,TRBJ1-1,-,TRBV21-1,CASNKGRVKAGGGAFF,TGTGCCAGCAACAAAGGGAGAGTTAAGGCAGGGGGTGGGGCTTTCTTT
TRBD1,TRBJ1-5,-,TRBV5-1,CASSPTSDRVQPQHF,TGCGCCAGCAGCCCTACGTCGGACAGGGTTCAGCCCCAGCATTTT
TRBD2,TRBJ2-1,-,TRBV9,CASSAYLSGKYNEQFF,TGTGCCAGCAGCGCCTATCTTAGCGGGAAATACAATGAGCAGTTCTTC
-,TRBJ2-1,-,TRBV9,CASSEALSGLSSYNEQFF,TGTGCCAGCAGCGAGGCCTTGAGCGGACTCAGCTCCTACAATGAGCAGTTCTTC
-,TRBJ1-1,medium-sized,TRBV21-1,CASTFDRLNTEAFF,TGTGCCAGTACCTTCGACAGGCTGAACACTGAAGCTTTCTTT
TRBD2,TRBJ2-7,-,TRBV5-8,CASSLSLAGGPIHEQYF,TGTGCCAGCAGCTTGTCGTTAGCGGGAGGGCCTATCCACGAGCAGTACTTC
-,TRBJ1-1,once,TRBV27,CASRKNSYLEAFF,TGTGCCAGCAGAAAAAACAGCTACTTGGAAGCTTTCTTT
TRBD2,TRBJ2-7,-,TRBV28,CASRPTRDYNYEQYF,TGTGCCAGCAGACCAACCCGGGACTACAATTACGAGCAGTACTTC
TRBD2,TRBJ2-7,-,TRBV30,CAWSVAGGFEQYF,TGTGCCTGGAGTGTCGCGGGAGGTTTCGAGCAGTACTTC
TRBD2,TRBJ2-1,-,TRBV4-3,CASSPLAGVSEQFF,TGCGCCAGCAGCCCACTAGCGGGAGTAAGTGAGCAGTTCTTC
TRBD2,TRBJ2-2,-,TRBV7-9,CASSPAGGGELFF,TGTGCCAGCAGCCCGGCGGGGGGCGGGGAGCTGTTTTTT
TRBD2,TRBJ2-1,-,TRBV7-9,CASSPRLAGVYNEQFF,TGTGCCAGCAGCCCGAGACTAGCGGGGGTATACAATGAGCAGTTCTTC
TRBD1,TRBJ2-2,once,TRBV19,CASSRGQGPGELFF,TGTGCCAGTAGTCGAGGACAGGGGCCCGGGGAGCTGTTTTTT
-,TRBJ1-4,-,TRBV4-1,CASSQDQGWEKLFF,TGCGCCAGCAGCCAAGATCAGGGTTGGGAAAAACTGTTTTTT
TRBD1,TRBJ2-3,-,TRBV28,CASSLGTGATDTQYF,TGTGCCAGCAGTTTGGGGACAGGGGCGACGGATACGCAGTATTTT
TRBD1,TRBJ1-5,-,TRBV5-6,CASSTEHRGRNQPQHF,TGTGCCAGCAGCACCGAACACAGGGGGCGCAATCAGCCCCAGCATTTT
-,TRBJ2-1,-,TRBV7-9,CASSSPYRGSYNEQFF,TGTGCCAGCAGCTCCCCGTATAGGGGGTCCTACAATGAGCAGTTCTTC
TRBD2,TRBJ2-5,-,TRBV11-3,CASSSWTSGSWETQYF,TGTGCCAGCAGCTCCTGGACTAGCGGGAGTTGGGAGACCCAGTACTTC
TRBD1,TRBJ2-7,-,TRBV7-9,CASSLGGYYEQYF,TGTGCCAGCAGCCTAGGGGGCTACTACGAGCAGTACTTC
-,TRBJ1-1,-,TRBV27,CASSLSRGNTEAFF,TGTGCCAGCAGTTTATCGCGAGGGAACACTGAAGCTTTCTTT
TRBD1,TRBJ2-1,-,TRBV9,CASSVRDRGPRNEQFF,TGTGCCAGCAGCGTCCGGGACAGGGGGCCAAGGAATGAGCAGTTCTTC
-,TRBJ2-1,-,TRBV11-3,CASSLTENRWNNEQFF,TGTGCCAGCAGCTTAACAGAGAACAGATGGAACAATGAGCAGTTCTTC
TRBD2,TRBJ2-3,medium-sized,TRBV6-4,CASSEGASGADTQYF,TGTGCCAGCAGTGAAGGGGCTAGCGGGGCAGATACGCAGTATTTT
-,TRBJ2-2,once,TRBV30,CASSVWETGELFF,TGTGCCTCTTCTGTCTGGGAGACCGGGGAGCTGTTTTTT